This TCR beta chain was identified during a study of T cell repertoires in cytomegalovirus infection. Study context: Shared public TCR beta signatures pointed to both CMV infection and a matching HLA type.

Study observations and caveats: Identification of carriers of CMV plus the relevant HLA was achieved through cumulative public TCR beta family frequency. The response measured ex vivo was dominated by TCR beta clonotypes (HLA-C-restricted and CMV-specific).

Per germline, CDR1 DFQATT and CDR2 SNEGSKA (reference sequence). V was cut by 8 bases and J by 5 bases, with 14 bases left in between. The CDR3 runs to 12 residues. One entry per CDR3 protein results from TCRdb running MiXCR on the reads. Of about 310,000 distinct CDR3 sequences detected, around 9.1% appear once; the ten largest clones hold around 2.6%. This clonotype was seen at least ten times. Its specificity is not known. This rearrangement joins TRBV20-1 to TRBJ2-3; D gene unclear. Sequencing was done on a sample of PBMCs. The TCR sequence derives from a human donor in good health (CMV status not recorded). Some clones in this sample may be carry-over from other donors' samples. The CDR3 reads CSSSLLGDTQYF. CDR3 in DNA: TGCAGTTCCTCCCTTCTTGGAGATACGCAGTATTTT.